The entry that follows covers one TCR beta chain sequence. The antigen remains undetermined. At the DNA level, this CDR3 is encoded by other sequences in the same sample as well. The sample originates from a study of cytomegalovirus exposure and HLA in healthy donors. Study results and limitations: Across donors, presence/absence analyses took sequencing depth to be roughly uniform.

In germline, CDR1 is SGDLS, CDR2 YYNGEE. Trimming pared 3 bases from V and 3 bases from J, leaving 9 bases between. This CDR3 spans 13 amino acids. The PCR used 60 Vbeta and 13 Jbeta primers. Libraries were prepared by immunoSEQ multiplex PCR; TCRdb keeps only in-frame clonotypes and omits some of them. The table lists 95,000 to 100,000 clones, roughly three quarters of them singletons. Sequenced: PBMCs. The clonotype originates from a female donor in good health and CMV-seronegative. The V call is TRBV9, the J call TRBJ1-1, with no clear D. The CDR3 spells CASSATGYTEAFF. CDR3 DNA sequence: TGTGCCAGCAGCGCGACGGGATACACTGAAGCTTTCTTT.